This T cell receptor beta chain was retrieved from a study of metastatic and nonmetastatic thyroid tumors. Study-wide context: Comparison of repertoires was carried out across blood and tumor or nodule tissue from malignant and benign thyroid patients.

Per the original data handling: Clinicopathological groups supplied CDR3 differences that were used to build a distant-metastasis classifier for papillary thyroid cancer. TCRdb called clones again from the PCR reads with MiXCR. The V and J calls were determined by TCRdb, not by the authors. The sample records about 5,900 clones, roughly 25% being singletons. The entire patient cohort was treatment-naive prior to thyroid surgery. General observations from the study: Patients with malignant thyroid tumors reportedly had significantly higher TCR beta diversity than those with benign nodules, in blood and tumor.

The V and J ends lost 5 bases and 8 bases, in that order; junction bases with no gene match: 15. Germline V gives CDR1 SGHDT, CDR2 YYEEEE. The CDR3 consists of 17 residues. This clone is labeled medium-sized (0.01 to 0.1%). Its cognate antigen is unknown. The receptor comes from a male donor with papillary thyroid cancer or a benign thyroid nodule (not recorded which). Some clones in this sample may be carry-over from other donors' samples. The source material was adjacent normal tissue. This rearrangement joins TRBV5-6 to TRBJ1-4; 10 positions agree with TRBD1. CDR3 amino acids: CASSLRQGALMNEKLFF. The CDR3 DNA follows: TGTGCCAGCAGTCTCCGACAGGGGGCGCTTATGAACGAAAAACTGTTTTTT.